These T cell receptor beta chains were read from a single sample in a study of blood T cell repertoires in COVID-19. Only in-frame clones appear in the TCRdb table, and some are missing; sequencing was by immunoSEQ multiplex PCR. The sample consists of under 200,000 clones, approximately 91% of them appearing once. Sequencing was done on a sample of peripheral blood. Receptors originate from a man in his late teens or twenties with COVID-19, enrolled during active disease. The CDR3 runs from the conserved cysteine through the conserved F or W. Each record gives: V gene, J gene, D gene, clone size, CDR3 DNA, CDR3 protein. The D gene is left open where the match is weak. Only some rows state a clone size, as once, few, many or a class for expanded clones.

TRBV5-1,TRBJ2-3,TRBD2,.,TGCGCCAGCAGGTCTAGCGGGAGACCGGATACGCAGTATTTT,CASRSSGRPDTQYF
TRBV11-2,TRBJ2-5,TRBD2,.,TGTGCCAGCAGCTTAGGGTTAGCGGGCCGACAAGAGACCCAGTACTTC,CASSLGLAGRQETQYF
TRBV27,TRBJ2-7,TRBD2,.,TGTGCCAGCAGTTCTAGACTAGCGGGAGTGTACGAGCAGTACTTC,CASSSRLAGVYEQYF
TRBV19,TRBJ2-1,TRBD2,.,TGTGCCAGTAGTATAAAGAGCAGTGGGACTATCAACAATGAGCAGTTCTTC,CASSIKSSGTINNEQFF
TRBV7-2,TRBJ2-1,TRBD2,.,TGTGCCAGCAGCCCCCGGGAGGTGGGTAGCGGGAGGGCCGTTGAGCAGTTCTTC,CASSPREVGSGRAVEQFF
TRBV28,TRBJ2-7,TRBD2,.,TGTGCCAGCAGTCCGGGACTAGCGGGGAGCTCCTACGAGCAGTACTTC,CASSPGLAGSSYEQYF
TRBV5-1,TRBJ1-6,.,.,TGCGCCAGCAGCCCAGCAGACAGCTCACCCCTCCACTTT,CASSPADSSPLHF
TRBV6-5,TRBJ2-3,.,.,TGTGCCAGCACGGGACTAGATACGCAGTATTTT,CASTGLDTQYF
TRBV29-1,TRBJ2-7,.,few,.,CSVAPGAGVLYF
TRBV16,TRBJ1-5,.,few,TGTGCCAGCAGCCAGTGGCCCAATCAGCCCCAGCATTTT,CASSQWPNQPQHF
TRBV11-2,TRBJ2-7,TRBD1,.,TGTGCCAGCAGCTTAGTGAGACAGGGCCACGAGCAGTACTTC,CASSLVRQGHEQYF
TRBV3-1/TRBV3-2,TRBJ1-2,.,.,TGTGCCAGCAGCCAACCCCCGGGAGGGCTTTACTTTAACCACCCACTTGGCTACACCTTC,CASSQPPGGLYFNHPLGYTF
TRBV6-1,TRBJ2-3,TRBD2,.,TGTGCCAGCAGTGAATTGGTTTTAGGGCTAGCGGGAGAGTCAGATACGCAGTATTTT,CASSELVLGLAGESDTQYF
TRBV10-3,TRBJ1-2,TRBD1,few,TGTGCCATCAGTGACCCCGGGACAGCAAACTATGGCTACACCTTC,CAISDPGTANYGYTF
TRBV27,TRBJ2-5,.,.,TGTGCCAGCAGTTCAGGGGCAATGACTGGCGTCTTAGAGACCCAGTACTTC,CASSSGAMTGVLETQYF
TRBV5-1,TRBJ2-1,.,.,TGCGCCAGCAGCCCGGCTAGCCGAAGCTCCTACAATGAGCAGTTCTTC,CASSPASRSSYNEQFF
TRBV4-2,TRBJ2-7,TRBD1,once,TGTGCCAGCAGCCAAGGGGACAGCTACGAGCAGTACTTC,CASSQGDSYEQYF
TRBV28,TRBJ1-5,.,once,TGTGCCAGCAGATACTCTCCCATTCAGCCCCAGCATTTT,CASRYSPIQPQHF
TRBV14,TRBJ2-5,TRBD2,.,TGTGCCAGCAGCCAAATGAGCCTAGCGGGAACGGAGACCCAGTACTTC,CASSQMSLAGTETQYF
TRBV2,TRBJ1-2,.,.,TGTGCCAGCGATGGGGCAGGGTATGGCTACACCTTC,CASDGAGYGYTF
TRBV9,TRBJ2-7,TRBD2,.,TGTGCCAGCAGCGTAGCGCCTAGCGGGAGCTACGAGCAGTACTTC,CASSVAPSGSYEQYF
TRBV28,TRBJ1-5,.,.,TGTGCCAGCAGGCCGTTGACAGCCATAAATCAGCCCCAGCATTTT,CASRPLTAINQPQHF
TRBV5-1,TRBJ2-7,TRBD1,.,TGCGCCAGCAGCCAACCGGGACAGGGTACCTACGAGCAGTACTTC,CASSQPGQGTYEQYF
TRBV6-6,TRBJ1-2,TRBD1,.,TGTGCCAGCAGTACCGGACAGGCTGGCTACACCTTC,CASSTGQAGYTF
TRBV6-1,TRBJ2-3,.,.,TGTGCCAGCAGTGAAGCCCGGCGGCGGGATACGCAGTATTTT,CASSEARRRDTQYF
TRBV28,TRBJ2-3,TRBD1,.,TGTGCCAGCAGTCCGCGGACAGGGGTAGGCCGTAGCACAGATACGCAGTATTTT,CASSPRTGVGRSTDTQYF
TRBV7-2,TRBJ2-2,TRBD2,.,TGTGCCAGCAGCATTGGGACGTGGGGTAGCGGGAGAGTGGCCGGGGAGCTGTTTTTT,CASSIGTWGSGRVAGELFF
TRBV28,TRBJ2-7,TRBD1,.,TGTGCCAGCAGTTTCTATCCGGGACAGCCCTCCTACGAGCAGTACTTC,CASSFYPGQPSYEQYF
TRBV7-8,TRBJ2-2,TRBD1,.,TGTGCCAGCAGCTTATACGGCAGGGGGCCAAACACCGGGGAGCTGTTTTTT,CASSLYGRGPNTGELFF
TRBV6-2/TRBV6-3,TRBJ2-2,.,.,TGTGCCAGCAGTTACTCTCATGACACCGGGGAGCTGTTTTTT,CASSYSHDTGELFF
TRBV28,TRBJ2-7,.,.,TGTGCCAGCAGTAGACGAGAAGGACAGCTCTACGAGCAGTACTTC,CASSRREGQLYEQYF
TRBV15,TRBJ2-7,.,.,TGTGCCACCAGCCCAACACGGGGGGAGCAGTACTTC,CATSPTRGEQYF
TRBV5-6,TRBJ2-5,TRBD1,.,TGTGCCAGCAGCCCCGGGACAGGGAAAGAGACCCAGTACTTC,CASSPGTGKETQYF
TRBV20-1,TRBJ2-7,.,.,TGCAGTGCTAGTCTGGCGGCGTCCTACGAGCAGTACTTC,CSASLAASYEQYF
TRBV28,TRBJ1-5,TRBD1,.,TGTGCCAGCAGAGTACAGGGGGCTGGGCAGCCCCAGCATTTT,CASRVQGAGQPQHF
TRBV28,TRBJ2-7,.,.,TGTGCCAGCACCCCGGGTAGGGGGGAGCAGTACTTC,CASTPGRGEQYF
TRBV11-2,TRBJ2-7,TRBD2,.,TGTGCCAGCAGCAAGAGGGGTCTAGCGGGAGACGAGCAGTACTTC,CASSKRGLAGDEQYF
TRBV4-1,TRBJ1-3,TRBD1,few,TGCGCCAGCAGCCAGGAACAGGGGATTGCTGGAAACACCATATATTTT,CASSQEQGIAGNTIYF
TRBV28,TRBJ2-2,.,once,TGTGCCAGCAGTCCCCCGACAGAAAACACCGGGGAGCTGTTTTTT,CASSPPTENTGELFF
TRBV18,TRBJ2-4,TRBD1,.,TGTGCCAGCTCACCATTTAGGACAGGCCAAAACATTCAGTACTTC,CASSPFRTGQNIQYF
TRBV28,TRBJ1-6,.,.,TGTGCCACCGACCGGCAGGGCCCTCCCTCCTATAATTCACCCCTCCACTTT,CATDRQGPPSYNSPLHF
TRBV28,TRBJ2-1,TRBD2,.,TGTGCCAGCAGTTTAGTAGCGGGAGGGTACAATGAGCAGTTCTTC,CASSLVAGGYNEQFF
TRBV10-3,TRBJ2-1,.,.,TGTGCCATCAGTGAGTCGACAGTCAGCTCCTACAATGAGCAGTTCTTC,CAISESTVSSYNEQFF
TRBV11-2,TRBJ2-7,.,.,TGTGCCAGCAGCTACCAACTCGTCGAGCAGTACTTC,CASSYQLVEQYF
TRBV7-9,TRBJ2-2,TRBD1,once,TGTGCCAGCAGCTCGGGACAGGGGGCACGACACCGGGAGCTGTTTTTT,CASSSGQGARHRELFF
TRBV6-1,TRBJ2-5,TRBD2,.,TGTGCCAGCAGTGAAACACTGCGAGCGGGAGCAGAGACCCAGTACTTC,CASSETLRAGAETQYF
TRBV6-1,TRBJ1-6,.,few,TGTGCCAGCAGTGTAAAGTTCCTAGGAGCTAGTTCACCCCTCCACTTT,CASSVKFLGASSPLHF
TRBV29-1,TRBJ2-3,.,.,TGCAGCGTTAAGGACAGCTCATACACAGATACGCAGTATTTT,CSVKDSSYTDTQYF
TRBV27,TRBJ2-7,.,once,TGTGCCAGCGGACTCAGCTCCTACGAGCAGTACTTC,CASGLSSYEQYF